The 6 T cell receptor beta chains below all came from one sample that was sequenced in a study of low-dose radiotherapy and immunotherapy resistance in tumors. TRAV and TRBV primers primed cDNA for both TCRalpha and TCRbeta. For amplifying TCRs, the PCR ran for roughly 20 cycles with Phusion, which was used together with a constant-region primer and the adapter on the V primers. TCRdb independently ran MiXCR on the reads; one entry per CDR3 protein. The sample includes roughly 76,000 distinct CDR3 sequences, approximately 17% of them seen just once. As for time point: before trial treatment. The starting material was PBMCs, obtained before treatment. These receptors originate from a male donor with prostate cancer.

This clonotype was counted many times. The chain uses TRBV19 and TRBJ2-7, with D perhaps TRBD2 (6 bases). V was pared by 6 bases and J by 4 bases, with 19 bases between. The CDR3 consists of 15 residues. Germline lookup yields CDR1 LNHDA and CDR2 SQIVND (reference sequence). This CDR3 reads CASSTGTGVSYEQYF. DNA for the CDR3: TGTGCCAGTAGCACCGGGACGGGGGTTTCTTACGAGCAGTACTTC.

There are many counts of this clonotype. The chain uses TRBV7-2 and TRBJ2-7, with D unclear. CDR1 and CDR2 (germline): SGHTA, FQGNSA. There are 13 residues in the CDR3. The ends were cut back, 6 bases at V and 6 bases at J, with 15 bases in the middle. CDR3 amino acids: CASSLDRSLEQYF. In nucleotides, the CDR3 is TGTGCCAGCAGTCTAGACCGCAGCCTCGAGCAGTACTTC.

The CDR3, as DNA: TGCAGTGCTCCTGGACAGACGAACACTGAAGCTTTCTTT. It yields the protein CSAPGQTNTEAFF. This sequence joins TRBV20-1 and TRBJ1-1, with D possibly TRBD1 on 6 matching bases. The germline V gene encodes CDR1 DFQATT and CDR2 SNEGSKA (reference sequence). Trimming removed 5 bases from V and 1 base from J, with 11 bases in between. CDR3 length equals 13 residues.

This clonotype was seen repeatedly, ten times or more. CDR3 DNA: TGTGCCAGCAGCCCTCCTCGGGGTCAATACAATGAGCAGTTCTTC. Residues: CASSPPRGQYNEQFF. The chain recombines TRBV14 with TRBJ2-1; D perhaps matches TRBD2 (5 bases). CDR3 size: 15 residues. Deletions cut 4 bases from V and 4 bases from J, with 14 bases between. Germline V gene lookup returns CDR1 SGHDN and CDR2 FVKESK.

Comments on this clonotype: A far larger clone is just one base off, so this is likely a read error. The rearrangement joins TRBV5-3 to TRBJ2-1; TRBD1 aligns across 11 bases. TRBV5-3 is filed as an ORF, its function uncertain. This CDR3 contains 18 residues. Written as DNA, the CDR3 is TGTGCCAGCAGCTTAGACCCTGGGGACAGGGGGGGCTACAATGAGCAGTTCTTC. Amino acid sequence: CASSLDPGDRGGYNEQFF.

This clonotype was seen more than once but under ten times. The rearrangement joins TRBV11-2 to TRBJ2-7; 7 bases line up with TRBD2. The CDR3 consists of 12 residues. The germline V gene encodes CDR1 SGHAT and CDR2 FQNNGV. Trimming removed 3 bases from V and 10 bases from J; junction bases left unmatched: 6. CDR3: CASSLATSPQYF. CDR3 DNA: TGTGCCAGCAGCTTGGCGACTAGCCCTCAGTACTTC.